The 20 T cell receptor beta chains reported below all come from one sample, sequenced in a study of cytomegalovirus exposure and HLA in healthy donors. With 60 Vbeta and 13 Jbeta primers, the PCR was carried out. Assay: immunoSEQ multiplex PCR; the TCRdb copy retains only in-frame clones and omits some. The table records tens of thousands of clones, around 73% of them present only once. Sequenced material: PBMCs. These receptors were taken from a man aged 50 or older in good health and CMV-seronegative.

The rearrangement joins TRBV7-8 to TRBJ2-5; possible D gene TRBD1, 6 bases. Germline CDR1 SGHVS, CDR2 FQNEAQ. The CDR3 extends over 13 amino acids. Trimming pared 5 bases from V and 4 bases from J, leaving 11 bases between. The CDR3 spells CASSPGGGETQYF. The CDR3 DNA reads TGTGCCAGCAGCCCTGGGGGCGGAGAGACCCAGTACTTC. Full variable domain (outside the CDR3, taken from reference TRBV7-8 and TRBJ2-5): GAGVSQSPRYKVAKRGQDVALRCDPISGHVSLFWYQQALGQGPEFLTYFQNEAQLDKSGLPSDRFFAERPEGSVSTLKIQRTQQEDSAVYLCASSPGGGETQYFGPGTRLLVL.

The sample holds one count of this clone. The chain is built from TRBV10-3 and TRBJ2-3; tentative D call: TRBD2 (5 bases). CDR3 length: 14 residues. CDR1 is ENHRY, CDR2 SYGVKD, per germline. Trimming removed 6 bases from V and 6 bases from J, with 16 bases in between. CDR3 loop: CAISTGLGADTQYF. CDR3 nucleotides: TGTGCCATCAGCACGGGATTGGGTGCGGATACGCAGTATTTT.

J is TRBJ2-5 and V is TRBV4-2, with a tentative D call TRBD2 (5 bases). From germline, CDR1 is LGHNA and CDR2 YNFKEQ. V was shortened by 1 base and J by 5 bases, with 11 bases between the two germline ends. CDR3 size: 14 residues. The CDR3 region is CASSQVSERETQYF. The CDR3 region has the DNA TGTGCCAGCAGCCAAGTCTCGGAGCGGGAGACCCAGTACTTC.

This chain joins TRBV21-1 and TRBJ1-1; no DNA check was done on the table's D call, TRBD1. TRBV21-1 is tagged as a pseudogene. This CDR3 is built from 19 residues. This CDR3 reads CASSTCRQKEPGLNTEAFF. The CDR3 nucleotides are TGTGCCAGCAGCACATGCCGACAGAAAGAACCGGGCCTGAACACTGAAGCTTTCTTT.

The V and J genes are TRBV30 and TRBJ2-5; 7 bases agree with TRBD2. Germline V lookup: CDR1 GTSNPN, CDR2 SVGIG (reference sequence). Trimming removed 5 bases from V and 1 base from J; junction bases left unmatched: 7. CDR3 size: 14 residues. The CDR3, as DNA: TGTGCCTGGGACCCGACGGGGGGCCAAGAGACCCAGTACTTC. Translated: CAWDPTGGQETQYF. The full variable domain, completed using reference TRBV30 and TRBJ2-5, is SQTIHQWPATLVQPVGSPLSLECTVEGTSNPNLYWYRQAAGRGLQLLFYSVGIGQISSEVPQNLSASRPQDRQFILSSKKLLLSDSGFYLCAWDPTGGQETQYFGPGTRLLVL.

The chain couples TRBV19 to TRBJ1-1; 7 bases align to TRBD1. Germline assignment: CDR1 LNHDA and CDR2 SQIVND (reference sequence). The J segment lost 5 bases and the V segment lost 3 bases, leaving 9 bases of the junction unmatched. CDR3 length: 15 residues. The CDR3 sequence: CASSMVQGVETEAFF. The CDR3 DNA sequence: TGTGCCAGTAGTATGGTTCAGGGGGTAGAGACTGAAGCTTTCTTT.

The chain uses TRBV5-4 and TRBJ1-6, with 7 bases lining up with TRBD1. This CDR3 contains 16 residues. The germline V gene encodes CDR1 SGHNT and CDR2 YYREEE (reference sequence). Trimming cost V 4 bases and J 8 bases; bases outside gene matches: 12. The CDR3 nucleotides are TGTGCCAGCAGCCCCTTCGCCGGGACAGCATATTCACCCCTCCACTTT. Its translation is CASSPFAGTAYSPLHF.

This chain connects TRBV5-3 to TRBJ1-1; TRBD1 agrees at 8 bases. TRBV5-3 is identified as an open reading frame with a role that is uncertain. V lost 3 bases to trimming and J lost 1 base; unmatched junction nucleotides: 2. The CDR3 consists of 14 residues. As DNA, the CDR3 is TGTGCCAGAAGCTCAGGACAGGGGAACACTGAAGCTTTCTTT. Translation gives CARSSGQGNTEAFF.

J is TRBJ1-5 and V is TRBV6-1, with D perhaps TRBD1 (6 bases). V gave up 8 bases and J gave up 0 bases, with 14 bases separating them. Looked up from germline, CDR1 is MNHNS and CDR2 is SASEGT. The CDR3 covers 15 residues. The CDR3 DNA is TGTGCCAGCTCCTGGGACAACGATAGCAATCAGCCCCAGCATTTT. It specifies CASSWDNDSNQPQHF.

The CDR3 coding sequence is TGTGCCAGCAGTGAAGTGGGACAATCCAATCAGCCCCAGCATTTT. It specifies CASSEVGQSNQPQHF. This sequence joins TRBV2 and TRBJ1-5, with a weak D call TRBD1 (6 bases). CDR3 length: 15 amino acids. Per the germline V gene, CDR1 is SNHLY and CDR2 is FYNNEI. Trimming removed 1 base from V and 3 bases from J, with 10 bases in between.

This chain links TRBV5-4 with TRBJ2-3; no definite D call. Trimming took 4 bases from V and 1 from J, leaving 16 bases between them. The germline CDR1 and CDR2 sequences are SGHNT and YYREEE (reference sequence). The CDR3 has 16 amino acids. The CDR3 nucleotides read TGTGCCAGCAGCCCAACTGCCCGACTGGGCACAGATACGCAGTATTTT. This translates into CASSPTARLGTDTQYF.

The chain combines TRBV5-5 with TRBJ2-1, with a possible D match to TRBD1 (7 bases). This CDR3 is 14 amino acids long. V shed 4 bases and J shed 9 bases, with 17 bases lying between them. Germline CDR1 reads SGHKS; CDR2 reads YYEKEE (reference sequence). The chain's CDR3 is CASSARAGGGEQFF. Here the CDR3 DNA reads TGTGCCAGCAGCGCCCGGGCAGGGGGAGGTGAGCAGTTCTTC.

This clone has just one count. The chain employs TRBV6-5 and TRBJ2-5; the D gene is possibly TRBD2 (6 bases). Per the germline V gene, CDR1 is MNHEY and CDR2 is SVGAGI. CDR3 length: 12 residues. Trimming shortened V by 7 bases and J by 6 bases, and 12 bases separated the two germline ends. CDR3 sequence: CASMEGGKTQYF. In DNA form, the CDR3 reads TGTGCCAGCATGGAGGGAGGAAAGACCCAGTACTTC.

The rearrangement uses TRBV30 and TRBJ1-4; 7 nucleotides match TRBD1. The CDR3 has 15 amino acids. V lost 4 bases, J lost 7 bases, and 12 bases stayed unmatched. CDR1 is GTSNPN and CDR2 is SVGIG in the germline V gene (reference sequence). The CDR3 region has the DNA TGTGCCTGGACCGGCGAGTTCCGACAGGGTGAAAAACTGTTTTTT. It yields the protein CAWTGEFRQGEKLFF.

The genes are TRBV7-2 and TRBJ2-3; perhaps TRBD1 as D (5 bases). Germline CDR1 reads SGHTA; CDR2 reads FQGNSA. Trimming took 5 bases from V and 6 from J, leaving 15 bases between them. The CDR3 spans 14 residues. The CDR3, as DNA: TGTGCCAGCAGCCCTTGGGGCGCGAAGGATACGCAGTATTTT. Protein: CASSPWGAKDTQYF.

The chain has TRBV7-3 and TRBJ2-1; 11 bases map to TRBD2. V trimming: 2 bases; J trimming: 0 bases; junction bases outside the gene matches: 3. From germline, CDR1 is SGHTA and CDR2 FQGTGA. CDR3 length: 17 amino acids. DNA of the CDR3: TGTGCCAGCAGCTTATCTACTAGCGGGAGCTCCTACAATGAGCAGTTCTTC. Amino acid sequence: CASSLSTSGSSYNEQFF.

The chain uses TRBV9 and TRBJ2-7; D is unresolved. There are 12 residues in the CDR3. V gave up 6 bases and J gave up 2 bases, with 9 bases separating them. From germline, CDR1 is SGDLS and CDR2 YYNGEE. The CDR3 region has the DNA TGTGCCAGCACCCCACTCGCCTACGAGCAGTACTTC. Its translation is CASTPLAYEQYF.

The rearrangement links TRBV9 to TRBJ2-7; TRBD2 might be the D (5 bases). The CDR3 is 12 amino acids. Germline values: CDR1 SGDLS, CDR2 YYNGEE. Trimming pared 3 bases from V and 6 bases from J, leaving 10 bases between. The CDR3 region is CASSGLEGEQYF. The CDR3 DNA reads TGTGCCAGCAGCGGCCTCGAGGGCGAGCAGTACTTC.

In DNA form, the CDR3 reads TGTGCCAGCAGTCTCTTGCCGGGAGAGATTTACGAGCAGTACTTC. Protein sequence: CASSLLPGEIYEQYF. This chain links TRBV27 with TRBJ2-7, with a possible D match to TRBD2 (6 bases). Germline CDR1 MNHEY, CDR2 SMNVEV (reference sequence). There are 15 residues in the CDR3. V was shortened by 5 bases and J by 4 bases, with 18 bases between the two germline ends.

V gene TRBV6-1 combines with J gene TRBJ2-1; D not certain. V was clipped by 3 bases and J by 10 bases, with 10 bases between them. The CDR3 loop spans 12 amino acids. The germline V gene encodes CDR1 MNHNS and CDR2 SASEGT. The chain's CDR3 is CASSDSWHEQFF. The CDR3 DNA reads as TGTGCCAGCAGTGACAGTTGGCACGAGCAGTTCTTC.